This T cell receptor beta chain was observed in a study of T cells after yellow fever vaccination. Study results and limitations: Highly abundant clonotypes carried over from the bulk population could end up in FACS-sorted repertoires as contaminants.

The CDR3 spans 14 residues. CDR1 is MNHEY, CDR2 SMNVEV, per germline (reference sequence). V lost 0 bases to trimming and J lost 6 bases, with 9 bases between them. In this sample, this clonotype turned up many times. What it recognizes is unknown. TCRdb ran MiXCR on the 5' RACE reads and lists one entry per CDR3 protein. The sample holds 200,000 to 300,000 distinct CDR3 sequences; approximately 3.8% are singletons and the top ten take under 20%. The receptor was derived from a man aged 18 to 29 who received the YFV17D yellow fever vaccine. V gene TRBV27 combines with J gene TRBJ1-5; TRBD1 is a possible D gene (6 bases). Source: PBMCs, taken 15 days after the yellow fever booster vaccination. The CDR3 region has the DNA TGTGCCAGCAGTTTATCTGGGGGGCGTCAGCCCCAGCATTTT. Translating it yields CASSLSGGRQPQHF.